A selection of T cell receptor beta chains follows, all from one sample in a study of T cells in Graves' hyperthyroidism and ophthalmopathy. Each CDR3 protein is one row after TCRdb ran MiXCR on the multiplex PCR reads. The table records 700,000 or so distinct CDR3 sequences, 16% of them present only once. The sequencing input was blood. The receptors stem from a young man with Graves' hyperthyroidism. The conserved cysteine and the conserved F or W are not part of the CDR3 here. Each record gives: CDR3 protein, V gene, J gene, D gene, CDR3 length. The D gene is left open where the match is weak.

ARIGGGNTEAF	TRBV10-1	TRBJ1-1	NA	11
ASSLILKGNEQY	TRBV27	TRBJ2-7	NA	12
AISATGGLLTEAF	TRBV10-3	TRBJ1-1	TRBD1	13
ASSAVSPPYEQY	TRBV19	TRBJ2-7	NA	12
ASSGEGLAENTGELF	TRBV6-2/TRBV6-3	TRBJ2-2	TRBD2	15
ASLGGGTRGYT	TRBV28	TRBJ1-2	NA	11
ASSEAGELF	TRBV12-3/TRBV12-4	TRBJ2-2	NA	9
SARGQGTDGYT	TRBV20-1	TRBJ1-2	TRBD1	11
ASSPDGQGGTEAF	TRBV28	TRBJ1-1	TRBD1	13
SAREQGNSPLH	TRBV20-1	TRBJ1-6	TRBD1	11
ASRGLINSPLH	TRBV19	TRBJ1-6	NA	11
ASADSVPDTDTQY	TRBV5-1	TRBJ2-3	NA	13
AWSLFGNQPQH	TRBV30	TRBJ1-5	NA	11
ASSFGLAQTQY	TRBV2	TRBJ2-5	TRBD2	11
ASRLFNEKLF	TRBV28	TRBJ1-4	NA	10
SASRQITNYGYT	TRBV20-1	TRBJ1-2	NA	12
ASSSDRETAF	TRBV5-1	TRBJ1-1	TRBD1	10
ASSPGSETQY	TRBV28	TRBJ2-5	NA	10
ASTNGRKEQF	TRBV4-2	TRBJ2-1	TRBD2	10
ASSYSRAGESMAF	TRBV6-2/TRBV6-3	TRBJ2-1	TRBD2	13
ASSQGGLNEKLF	TRBV14	TRBJ1-4	NA	12
ATGRGPEDYNEQF	TRBV27	TRBJ2-1	NA	13
SARGGYNEQF	TRBV20-1	TRBJ2-1	NA	10
ASSVQRGNGELF	TRBV3-1	TRBJ2-2	NA	12
ASSPRSQELF	TRBV4-3	TRBJ2-2	NA	10
ASSQGGGRTEAF	TRBV4-1	TRBJ1-1	NA	12
ASSLASPEKLF	TRBV7-9	TRBJ1-4	NA	11
ASLPGTTVNEQF	TRBV18	TRBJ2-1	TRBD2	12
ASHHAGQGNNEQF	TRBV5-4	TRBJ2-1	TRBD1	13
ASRGNRLEADTQY	TRBV2	TRBJ2-3	NA	13
ASSRPGGEQF	TRBV7-2	TRBJ2-1	NA	10
ASSLLVVNTEAF	TRBV7-3	TRBJ1-1	NA	12
ASSGLGVDTQY	TRBV6-1	TRBJ2-3	NA	11
ASSLTGGRQSPQH	TRBV5-8	TRBJ1-5	TRBD1	13
ASSRAGVSYEQY	TRBV25-1	TRBJ2-7	TRBD2	12
SASDRPQETRY	TRBV20-1	TRBJ2-5	NA	11
ASSLGAGPDTQY	TRBV28	TRBJ2-3	TRBD2	12
AISESVGLNTEAF	TRBV10-3	TRBJ1-1	NA	13
ASRQGLANTGELF	TRBV5-1	TRBJ2-2	TRBD2	13
ASSVGQGAIWYQETQY	TRBV9	TRBJ2-5	TRBD1	16
ASSHTGTTVSYEQY	TRBV7-2	TRBJ2-7	TRBD2	14
ASSQEPGHPETQY	TRBV4-1	TRBJ2-5	NA	13
ATSSWVGGDQPQH	TRBV15	TRBJ1-5	NA	13
ASSGNSFRSEQF	TRBV2	TRBJ2-1	NA	12
ASSSTTSGRDADTQY	TRBV5-1	TRBJ2-3	TRBD2	15
ASSQGLAGGLNTEAF	TRBV4-3	TRBJ1-1	TRBD1	15
ASRRQVSYEQY	TRBV27	TRBJ2-7	NA	11
ASSEVGRDEQY	TRBV25-1	TRBJ2-7	TRBD2	11
SARRPGLNEQF	TRBV20-1	TRBJ2-1	NA	11
AWSAGNEETQY	TRBV30	TRBJ2-5	NA	11
ASSRGEGNEQF	TRBV3-1	TRBJ2-1	NA	11